This entry lists 28 T cell receptor beta chains sequenced from one sample in a study of blood T cell repertoires in COVID-19. The method was immunoSEQ multiplex PCR; TCRdb's version includes in-frame clones alone and lacks a portion of them. The table has around 300,000 clones, around 91% seen once. Sequencing was done on a sample of PBMCs or T cells enriched from blood (not recorded which). The receptor set was obtained from a woman younger than 30 with acute COVID-19.

This clone was found a few times. The chain has TRBV7-2 and TRBJ2-7, with TRBD2 matching over 11 bases. V gave up 5 bases and J gave up 2 bases; unmatched junction bases: 2. CDR1 and CDR2 from the germline V gene are SGHTA and FQGNSA. There are 14 residues in the CDR3. CDR3 region: CASSTSGSTYEQYF. The CDR3 DNA follows: TGTGCCAGCAGCACTAGCGGGAGCACCTACGAGCAGTACTTC.

This sequence joins TRBV6-1 and TRBJ1-5; D is possibly TRBD1 (6 bases). Germline values: CDR1 MNHNS, CDR2 SASEGT. This CDR3 is built from 16 residues. V gave up 1 base and J gave up 3 bases, with 13 bases separating them. The DNA for the CDR3 is TGTGCCAGCAGTGAAGTTACGGGGGGGCACAATCAGCCCCAGCATTTT. Protein product: CASSEVTGGHNQPQHF.

V is TRBV15 and J is TRBJ1-6; 12 positions match TRBD1. Germline V gene sequence: CDR1 LNHNV, CDR2 YYDKDF (reference sequence). J gave up 8 bases and V 1 base, and 9 bases lay outside the gene matches. This CDR3 comprises 18 residues. The CDR3 is CATSRGLGQGALDSPLHF. CDR3 in DNA: TGTGCCACCAGCAGAGGTCTGGGACAGGGGGCTCTGGATTCACCCCTCCACTTT.

J is TRBJ2-6 and V is TRBV6-6; the D gene is possibly TRBD2 (5 bases). This CDR3 has 16 residues. Germline CDR1 MNHNY, CDR2 SVGAGI (reference sequence). Deletions cut 0 bases from V and 4 bases from J, with 10 bases between. The CDR3 is CASSYSTRRGANVLTF. The CDR3 coding sequence is TGTGCCAGCAGTTACTCTACAAGGAGGGGGGCCAACGTCCTGACTTTC.

The chain employs TRBV14 and TRBJ2-2; TRBD1 matches at 8 bases. In germline, CDR1 is SGHDN, CDR2 FVKESK. The CDR3 sequence is 16 residues long. The ends lost 4 bases at V and 4 bases at J; junction bases unmatched: 8. CDR3 nucleotides: TGTGCCAGCAGCCCCACAGGGGGAGGACGCACCGGGGAGCTGTTTTTT. It specifies CASSPTGGGRTGELFF.

This chain links TRBV19 with TRBJ1-1, with D possibly TRBD1 on 6 matching bases. The CDR3 sequence is 15 residues long. Germline CDR1 LNHDA, CDR2 SQIVND (reference sequence). The V gene lost 4 bases and the J gene lost 3 bases, with 15 bases spanning the gap. CDR3 protein: CASSKNTGIDTEAFF. In DNA, the CDR3 is TGTGCCAGTAGTAAAAACACAGGGATAGACACTGAAGCTTTCTTT.

This rearrangement joins TRBV7-9 to TRBJ2-3; D perhaps matches TRBD2 (6 bases). The V end was cut by 6 bases, the J end by 7 bases, with 17 bases between. The CDR3 loop spans 14 amino acids. Germline loops: CDR1 SEHNR, CDR2 FQNEAQ (reference sequence). CDR3 DNA sequence: TGTGCCAGCAGTCCCGGGACTGACTTGTATACGCAGTATTTT. Its protein is CASSPGTDLYTQYF.

This clone was seen more than once but under ten times. The rearrangement joins TRBV30 to TRBJ1-1; possibly TRBD1 for D (5 bases). CDR3 length: 12 residues. Germline assignment: CDR1 GTSNPN and CDR2 SVGIG (reference sequence). Between the trimmed V and J ends, which lost 5 bases and 3 bases, there was a span of 10 bases. CDR3 amino acids: CAWQGMHTEAFF. Written as DNA, the CDR3 is TGTGCCTGGCAGGGTATGCACACTGAAGCTTTCTTT. Supplemented by reference TRBV30 and TRBJ1-1, the full variable domain reads SQTIHQWPATLVQPVGSPLSLECTVEGTSNPNLYWYRQAAGRGLQLLFYSVGIGQISSEVPQNLSASRPQDRQFILSSKKLLLSDSGFYLCAWQGMHTEAFFGQGTRLTVV.

This chain joins TRBV9 and TRBJ2-7; TRBD1 agrees at 11 bases. The CDR3 contains 16 residues. In germline, CDR1 is SGDLS, CDR2 YYNGEE. V was pared by 3 bases and J by 2 bases, with 7 bases of the junction left unmatched. The CDR3 DNA reads as TGTGCCAGCAGCGGACCGGGACAGGGGGGCGCCTACGAGCAGTACTTC. Protein sequence: CASSGPGQGGAYEQYF.

V is TRBV21-1 and J is TRBJ2-5; the table calls TRBD2, which could not be checked here. TRBV21-1 is described as a pseudogene. The CDR3 totals 21 residues. The CDR3 sequence is CASSRGSLQVPYSGRLLTQYF. As DNA, the CDR3 is TGTGCCAGCAGCAGAGGCAGCCTTCAGGTACCTTATAGCGGGAGGCTCTTGACCCAGTACTTC.

The V gene is TRBV10-3, the J gene TRBJ2-3; TRBD2 aligns across 7 bases. The length of the CDR3 is 16 residues. Trimming at V came to 6 bases and at J to 0 bases, leaving 9 bases not matched to a gene. Germline V gene sequence: CDR1 ENHRY, CDR2 SYGVKD. The CDR3 region is CAISLGLAVSTDTQYF. CDR3 DNA: TGTGCCATCAGCTTGGGCCTAGCGGTTAGCACAGATACGCAGTATTTT.

This clone was detected only once. Other DNA variants within this sample encode the same CDR3. This rearrangement joins TRBV24-1 to TRBJ2-1, with 7 bases lining up with TRBD2. Germline V gene data show CDR1 as KGHDR and CDR2 as SFDVKD. This CDR3 has 14 residues. The J segment lost 5 bases and the V segment lost 0 bases, leaving 0 bases of the junction unmatched. The CDR3 coding sequence is TGTGCCACCAGTGATTTGGGGGGGGACAATGAGCAGTTCTTC. It encodes CATSDLGGDNEQFF.

The genes are TRBV4-3 and TRBJ2-5, with 9 bases aligning to TRBD2. The CDR3 totals 13 residues. J lost 14 bases, V lost 0 bases, and 7 bases had no gene match. Germline V gene lookup returns CDR1 LGHNA and CDR2 YSLEER. CDR3 protein: CASSQDSSGLAYF. DNA of the CDR3: TGCGCCAGCAGCCAAGACTCTTCGGGACTAGCTTACTTC.

The V gene is TRBV10-1, the J gene TRBJ2-3, with D tentatively TRBD2 (5 bases). Trimming removed 2 bases at V and 0 bases at J, with 6 bases between. The CDR3 sequence is 14 residues long. CDR1 is WNHNN, CDR2 SYGVQD, per germline (reference sequence). The CDR3 region is CASSESGSTDTQYF. DNA for the CDR3: TGCGCCAGCAGTGAGAGCGGAAGCACAGATACGCAGTATTTT.

The V and J genes are TRBV3-1 (or the pseudogene TRBV3-2) and TRBJ1-6, with TRBD1 matching 7 bases. From germline, CDR1 is LGHDT and CDR2 YNNKEL (reference sequence). The CDR3 runs 16 residues. The V segment lost 1 base and the J segment 10 bases; nucleotides outside the gene matches: 10. CDR3 in amino acids: CASSQVDRVYGSPLHF. CDR3 in DNA: TGTGCCAGCAGCCAAGTTGACAGGGTGTATGGATCACCCCTCCACTTT.

This clone was recorded a few times. V and J are TRBV28 and TRBJ2-7; TRBD2 matches at 12 bases. CDR3 length: 15 residues. Germline V gives CDR1 MDHEN, CDR2 SYDVKM. J gave up 3 bases and V 5 bases, and 5 bases lay outside the gene matches. CDR3 protein: CASSPGLAGIYEQYF. CDR3 coding DNA: TGTGCCAGCAGTCCCGGACTAGCGGGAATCTACGAGCAGTACTTC.

V and J are TRBV24-1 and TRBJ2-7; D gene ambiguous. Looked up from germline, CDR1 is KGHDR and CDR2 is SFDVKD. V was shortened by 4 bases and J by 3 bases, with 9 bases between the two germline ends. CDR3 length equals 13 residues. Written as DNA, the CDR3 is TGTGCCACCAGTGAAACGAACAGCTACGAGCAGTACTTC. It codes for CATSETNSYEQYF.

The chain uses TRBV9 and TRBJ2-5; 14 bases align to TRBD2. The J segment lost 5 bases and the V segment lost 0 bases, leaving 3 bases of the junction unmatched. The CDR3 length is 16 residues. Germline V gives CDR1 SGDLS, CDR2 YYNGEE. This CDR3 reads CASSVGGLAGVETQYF. The CDR3 DNA follows: TGTGCCAGCAGCGTAGGGGGACTAGCGGGAGTGGAGACCCAGTACTTC.

This rearrangement joins TRBV20-1 to TRBJ2-1, with D possibly TRBD2 on 5 matching bases. With 3 bases removed from V and 0 bases from J, the gap between germline ends came to 12 bases. Per the germline V gene, CDR1 is DFQATT and CDR2 is SNEGSKA (reference sequence). The CDR3 sequence is 15 residues long. The CDR3 region has the DNA TGCAGTGCTAGTGCAAACGGGGTCTCCTACAATGAGCAGTTCTTC. Amino acids: CSASANGVSYNEQFF.

The chain uses TRBV28 and TRBJ1-5; no firm D call. This CDR3 has 13 amino acids. Germline V CDR1 and CDR2: MDHEN, SYDVKM. V was pared by 7 bases and J by 3 bases, with 10 bases between. The CDR3 DNA sequence: TGTGCCAGCACCCCATGGCCCAATCAGCCCCAGCATTTT. It codes for CASTPWPNQPQHF.

The genes are TRBV6-5 and TRBJ1-1, with a tentative D call TRBD1 (5 bases). Trimming removed 2 bases at V and 9 bases at J, with 13 bases between. The CDR3 contains 13 residues. Germline-derived CDR1 and CDR2 are MNHEY and SVGAGI. CDR3 amino acids: CASSYPGTTQAFF. As DNA, the CDR3 is TGTGCCAGCAGTTACCCCGGGACTACCCAAGCTTTCTTT.

This clone has more than one count but fewer than ten. V is TRBV6-1 and J is TRBJ2-7; D perhaps matches TRBD1 (5 bases). This CDR3 comprises 16 residues. CDR1 and CDR2 (germline): MNHNS, SASEGT. V lost 4 bases and J 4 bases, leaving 20 bases between the germline ends. The CDR3 sequence: CASSGDHRPDIYEQYF. DNA for the CDR3: TGTGCCAGCAGTGGTGACCATCGGCCGGACATTTACGAGCAGTACTTC.

As concerns this clone: Given a much more abundant clone one base away, this may be a read error. The V call is TRBV5-1, the J call TRBJ2-1, with 8 nucleotides matching TRBD2. The germline CDR1 and CDR2 sequences are SGHRS and YFSETQ. This CDR3 contains 16 residues. In DNA form, the CDR3 reads TGCACCAGCAGCTTAAAGGGACTAGATATAGACGATGAGCAGTTCTTC. Encoded protein: CTSSLKGLDIDDEQFF.

V gene TRBV27 combines with J gene TRBJ2-3; D is ambiguous. V lost 3 bases and J 1 base, leaving 11 bases between the germline ends. The CDR3 runs 15 residues. Germline loops: CDR1 MNHEY, CDR2 SMNVEV (reference sequence). CDR3 sequence (DNA): TGTGCCAGCAGTTTTTTCTCCCGTGGCACAGATACGCAGTATTTT. This sequence encodes CASSFFSRGTDTQYF.

V is TRBV2 and J is TRBJ1-5; TRBD1 matches 9 bases. After removal of 4 bases from V and 1 base from J, the junction contained 5 bases not matched to a gene. The CDR3 has 16 amino acids. Germline CDR1 reads SNHLY; CDR2 reads FYNNEI. Here the CDR3 DNA reads TGTGCCAGCAGTGGAGATGGGACAGGGAGCAATCAGCCCCAGCATTTT. Its translation is CASSGDGTGSNQPQHF.

The genes are TRBV18 and TRBJ1-4, with TRBD1 identical over 7 bases. The CDR3 consists of 14 residues. Trimming cost V 6 bases and J 5 bases; bases outside gene matches: 6. Germline CDR1 is KGHSH and CDR2 is LQKENI. The chain's CDR3 is CASSKGQRNEKLFF. The CDR3 coding sequence is TGTGCCAGCTCCAAGGGACAGCGGAATGAAAAACTGTTTTTT.

The rearrangement joins TRBV11-2 to TRBJ1-1; TRBD1 might be the D (5 bases). The germline CDR1 and CDR2 sequences are SGHAT and FQNNGV. Trimming removed 1 base from V and 2 bases from J, with 11 bases in between. The CDR3 sequence is 15 residues long. The DNA of the CDR3 is TGTGCCAGCAGCTTAGTAGTCGGGGGTAACACTGAAGCTTTCTTT. This codes for CASSLVVGGNTEAFF.

In this sample, this clone turned up once. The chain uses TRBV7-2 and TRBJ2-1, with 10 positions matching TRBD2. CDR1 is SGHTA, CDR2 FQGNSA, per germline. The CDR3 runs to 16 residues. The trim removed 3 bases at V and 6 bases at J, leaving 8 bases unmatched. DNA of the CDR3: TGTGCCAGCAGCTTGGAACTAGCGGGAAGGCGCAATGAGCAGTTCTTC. Translating gives CASSLELAGRRNEQFF.